Described below is a single T cell receptor beta chain sequence and its context. No antigen is known for it. The V end was cut by 0 bases, the J end by 4 bases, with 3 bases between. The CDR3 spans 13 residues. Germline CDR1 KGHDR, CDR2 SFDVKD. Via MiXCR, TCRdb re-called the RACE reads, giving one row per CDR3 protein. The sample has around 250,000 distinct CDR3 sequences, 7% to 10% seen once. Time point here: pre-sensitization, week 0. Treatment of the sample: therapeutic diphenylcyclopropenone sensitization with weekly scalp DPC. The data belong to a study of human T cells and chemical hapten exposure. As for the study in general: DPC at 2% was the sensitizing agent, placed on roughly 2 cm by roughly 2 cm of upper inner arm skin. Patch tests of 0.01% DPC on the upper back were read at 6 days.

Broader study findings: The number of TCRs above 1 in 1000 frequency did not change after DPC sensitization.

The sample consisted of whole blood, taken in connection with sensitization to the hapten diphenylcyclopropenone (DPC). This chain connects TRBV24-1 to TRBJ2-1; D uncertain. The sequence was collected from a woman in her thirties or forties with alopecia areata. Some clones in this sample may be carry-over from other donors' samples. This chain's CDR3 is CATSDLEYNEQFF. The DNA for the CDR3 is TGTGCCACCAGTGATTTGGAGTACAATGAGCAGTTCTTC.